These 20 T cell receptor beta chains originate from one sample sequenced in a study of blood T cell repertoires in COVID-19. Here immunoSEQ multiplex PCR was the method, and the copy in TCRdb shows in-frame clones only, minus some. The repertoire includes 130,000 to 150,000 clones, approximately 82% of them detected once, and roughly 15% sits in the top ten. Sequencing was carried out using peripheral blood. These receptors all come from a human donor with acute or convalescent COVID-19. The donor label of this sample is uncertain.

V and J are TRBV3-1 (or the pseudogene TRBV3-2) and TRBJ1-2, with D perhaps matching TRBD1 (6 bases). This CDR3 region has 14 residues. CDR1 and CDR2 (germline): LGHDT, YNNKEL (reference sequence). V was trimmed by 4 bases and J by 6 bases, leaving 15 bases between them. CDR3 DNA sequence: TGTGCCAGCAGCCTTGAGGTTCAGGGGAATGGCTACACCTTC. Amino acid sequence: CASSLEVQGNGYTF.

This clone has more than one count but fewer than ten. The chain uses TRBV19 and TRBJ1-1, with 8 bases matching TRBD1. The CDR3 extends over 13 amino acids. Germline V gene data show CDR1 as LNHDA and CDR2 as SQIVND (reference sequence). With 8 bases clipped from V and 4 bases from J, the junction kept 6 bases outside the gene matches. The CDR3 DNA is TGTGCCAGTTACAGGGGGAGCACCACTGAAGCTTTCTTT. Residues: CASYRGSTTEAFF.

The gene calls are TRBV7-2 and TRBJ1-5, with TRBD1 matching 7 bases. CDR1 and CDR2 from the germline V gene are SGHTA and FQGNSA. The CDR3 covers 13 residues. Germline trimming cut 3 bases from V and 5 bases from J; bases unmatched to any gene: 1. The CDR3 reads CASSFRGDQPQHF. The CDR3 nucleotides are TGTGCCAGCAGCTTCAGGGGGGATCAGCCCCAGCATTTT.

This sequence joins TRBV5-6 and TRBJ1-2, with D unclear. V was trimmed by 3 bases and J by 4 bases, leaving 16 bases between them. Germline CDR1 and CDR2: SGHDT and YYEEEE. There are 15 residues in the CDR3. The DNA of the CDR3 is TGTGCCAGCAGCTCGATGACGGGTAATTTCTATGGCTACACCTTC. Protein product: CASSSMTGNFYGYTF. The whole variable domain, filled in from reference TRBV5-6 and TRBJ1-2, reads DAGVTQSPTHLIKTRGQQVTLRCSPKSGHDTVSWYQQALGQGPQFIFQYYEEEERQRGNFPDRFSGHQFPNYSSELNVNALLLGDSALYLCASSSMTGNFYGYTFGSGTRLTVV.

This clone was counted between two and nine times. The V gene is TRBV5-1, the J gene TRBJ2-1; D remains unclear. The V gene's germline CDR1 is SGHRS and CDR2 YFSETQ. Trimming took off 0 bases at V and 3 bases at J, with 10 bases between the two ends. This CDR3 comprises 15 residues. Here the CDR3 DNA reads TGCGCCAGCAGCTTGGACGCCACAGTCTACAATGAGCAGTTCTTC. Its translation is CASSLDATVYNEQFF.

This CDR3 reads CASSTGQLNTEAFF. CDR3 nucleotide sequence: TGTGCCAGCAGCACGGGACAGCTGAACACTGAAGCTTTCTTT. The J gene is TRBJ1-1, the V gene TRBV6-1; the match to TRBD1 covers 7 bases. The CDR3 loop spans 14 amino acids. Germline V gives CDR1 MNHNS, CDR2 SASEGT. The V and J ends lost 6 bases and 0 bases, in that order; junction bases with no gene match: 4.

The table lists this clone with a count of one. Here the CDR3 DNA reads TGTGCCATCAGTGGAGGGACAGGTAATCAGCCCCAGCATTTT. Translating gives CAISGGTGNQPQHF. V usage is TRBV10-3 and J usage is TRBJ1-5; 8 bases line up with TRBD1. This CDR3 is built from 14 residues. Germline CDR1 ENHRY, CDR2 SYGVKD. J gave up 4 bases and V 4 bases, and 3 bases lay outside the gene matches.

The genes are TRBV9 and TRBJ1-4; 9 bases are shared with TRBD1. CDR1 SGDLS and CDR2 YYNGEE come from the germline V gene. The J segment lost 8 bases and the V segment lost 4 bases, leaving 9 bases of the junction unmatched. The CDR3 extends over 15 amino acids. The CDR3 DNA reads as TGTGCCAGCAGCCTCCGGACAGGGGAAGGCGAAAAACTGTTTTTT. It codes for CASSLRTGEGEKLFF.

The V call is TRBV2, the J call TRBJ1-2, with D unresolved. Per germline, CDR1 SNHLY and CDR2 FYNNEI. V dropped 10 bases and J dropped 3 bases, with 18 bases sitting between them. The CDR3 sequence is 14 residues long. The CDR3 region is CATRPGIGDYGYTF. The CDR3 DNA is TGTGCCACGCGGCCGGGGATCGGGGACTATGGCTACACCTTC.

This sequence joins TRBV6-5 and TRBJ1-2; a weak D match, TRBD1 (5 bases). From germline, CDR1 is MNHEY and CDR2 SVGAGI. The CDR3 runs to 15 residues. With 3 bases removed from V and 2 bases from J, the gap between germline ends came to 13 bases. CDR3 sequence (DNA): TGTGCCAGCAGTTATCAAGCCGACAGCAACTATGGCTACACCTTC. Its translation: CASSYQADSNYGYTF.

The chain couples TRBV6-2 or TRBV6-3 to TRBJ1-4; tentatively, D is TRBD1 (5 bases). The V gene's germline CDR1 is MNHEY and CDR2 SVGEGT. The CDR3 totals 15 residues. Trimming left V 5 bases short and J 0 bases short, with 10 bases between. The DNA for the CDR3 is TGTGCCAGCAGTCCCGCGGGGGCAACTAATGAAAAACTGTTTTTT. This translates into CASSPAGATNEKLFF.

This clone was found a few times. The CDR3: CASRPTGGSYEQYF. The DNA for the CDR3 is TGTGCCAGCAGGCCGACAGGGGGCTCTTACGAGCAGTACTTC. The genes are TRBV6-5 and TRBJ2-7, with 10 bases aligning to TRBD1. Germline CDR1 and CDR2: MNHEY and SVGAGI. After removal of 6 bases from V and 4 bases from J, the junction contained 6 bases not matched to a gene. The CDR3 runs 14 residues.

The chain carries TRBV5-4 and TRBJ2-3; D possibly corresponds to TRBD2 (6 bases). Germline CDR1 is SGHNT and CDR2 is YYREEE (reference sequence). Trimming cost V 2 bases and J 4 bases, with 14 bases left between them. The CDR3 loop spans 15 amino acids. CDR3: CASSLAQGGSDTQYF. In DNA, the CDR3 is TGTGCCAGCAGCTTAGCGCAGGGAGGATCAGATACGCAGTATTTT.

The DNA of the CDR3 is TGTGCCAGCAGCTTGGGTCCAGTTAACTATGGCTACACCTTC. Protein: CASSLGPVNYGYTF. The chain couples TRBV5-5 to TRBJ1-2; no firm D call. Trimming took 0 bases from V and 1 from J, leaving 7 bases between them. The CDR3 totals 14 residues. The germline gives CDR1 SGHKS, CDR2 YYEKEE (reference sequence).

In DNA, the CDR3 is TGTGCCAGCAGCCAAGATAGGGGGACCTCACCCCTCCACTTT. Its protein product is CASSQDRGTSPLHF. V is TRBV4-2 and J is TRBJ1-6; the D gene is possibly TRBD1 (6 bases). Per germline, CDR1 LGHNA and CDR2 YNFKEQ. The CDR3 is 14 residues long. With 0 bases removed from V and 10 bases from J, the gap between germline ends came to 10 bases.

This clone was seen only a few times. J is TRBJ2-7 and V is TRBV18; 9 bases fit TRBD1. Germline trimming cut 4 bases from V and 1 base from J; bases unmatched to any gene: 2. The CDR3 consists of 14 residues. Germline V gives CDR1 KGHSH, CDR2 LQKENI. The DNA for the CDR3 is TGTGCCAGCTCACGCGGGACAGGGTCCTACGAGCAGTACTTC. This encodes CASSRGTGSYEQYF. Combining the CDR3 with reference TRBV18 and TRBJ2-7 gives the whole variable domain NAGVMQNPRHLVRRRGQEARLRCSPMKGHSHVYWYRQLPEEGLKFMVYLQKENIIDESGMPKERFSAEFPKEGPSILRIQQVVRGDSAAYFCASSRGTGSYEQYFGPGTRLTVT.

The V call is TRBV7-9, the J call TRBJ2-7; 8 nucleotides match TRBD1. V lost 7 bases, J lost 5 bases, and 13 bases stayed unmatched. The CDR3 spans 15 residues. The germline V gene encodes CDR1 SEHNR and CDR2 FQNEAQ (reference sequence). The CDR3 spells CASTPTRDRFHEQYF. CDR3 coding DNA: TGTGCCAGCACGCCGACTCGGGACAGGTTTCACGAGCAGTACTTC. The entire variable domain, with the rest obtained from reference TRBV7-9 and TRBJ2-7, is as follows: DTGVSQNPRHKITKRGQNVTFRCDPISEHNRLYWYRQTLGQGPEFLTYFQNEAQLEKSRLLSDRFSAERPKGSFSTLEIQRTEQGDSAMYLCASTPTRDRFHEQYFGPGTRLTVT.

The rearrangement uses TRBV5-1 and TRBJ2-1; 14 bases fit TRBD2. Trimming took 4 bases from V and 6 from J; bases not matched to a gene: 3. The CDR3 has 15 amino acids. The germline V gene has CDR1 SGHRS and CDR2 YFSETQ. The DNA of the CDR3 is TGCGCCAGCAGCACGGGACTAGCGGGGGTCAATGAGCAGTTCTTC. Amino acid sequence: CASSTGLAGVNEQFF.

This rearrangement joins TRBV5-1 to TRBJ1-1; D is possibly TRBD1 (6 bases). Germline CDR1 is SGHRS and CDR2 is YFSETQ. The CDR3 runs to 15 residues. Trimming left V 2 bases short and J 1 base short, with 12 bases between. The CDR3 DNA is TGCGCCAGCAGCTTACCGGACAGACAGAACACTGAAGCTTTCTTT. As protein: CASSLPDRQNTEAFF.

This clone showed up just a few times. Its ends do not fully match the called genes, so a read error is possible. V usage is TRBV4-3 and J usage is TRBJ1-2; 11 bases are shared with TRBD1. This CDR3 comprises 13 residues. The germline V gene has CDR1 LGHNA and CDR2 YSLEER. The CDR3 sequence: CASSHPGTGGRVF. The CDR3 region has the DNA TGCGCCAGCAGCCACCCCGGGACAGGGGGACGTGTTTTC.